This T cell receptor (beta chain) was captured by sequencing in a study of OX40 agonist ivuxolimab in advanced cancers. Unmatched junction bases numbered 11, after V lost 3 bases and J lost 10 bases. Per germline, CDR1 MDHEN and CDR2 SYDVKM. This CDR3 region has 15 residues. Method: immunoSEQ multiplex PCR; TCRdb's copy keeps in-frame clones and lacks some. The sample has approximately 69,000 clones, roughly 85% seen once. The chain uses TRBV28 and TRBJ2-1; 8 nucleotides line up with TRBD2. The sequencing used CD4+ or CD8+ T cells sorted from blood, collected in a trial of the OX40 agonist ivuxolimab. This clonotype was obtained from an adult with an advanced solid tumor such as melanoma, head and neck, liver or kidney cancer. DNA of the CDR3: TGTGCCAGCAGTTTTGTGGGACTAGTGATCCGGGAGCAGTTCTTC. Residues: CASSFVGLVIREQFF. Looking up the rest from reference TRBV28 and TRBJ2-1 gives the full variable domain: DVKVTQSSRYLVKRTGEKVFLECVQDMDHENMFWYRQDPGLGLRLIYFSYDVKMKEKGDIPEGYSVSREKKERFSLILESASTNQTSMYLCASSFVGLVIREQFFGPGTRLTVL.